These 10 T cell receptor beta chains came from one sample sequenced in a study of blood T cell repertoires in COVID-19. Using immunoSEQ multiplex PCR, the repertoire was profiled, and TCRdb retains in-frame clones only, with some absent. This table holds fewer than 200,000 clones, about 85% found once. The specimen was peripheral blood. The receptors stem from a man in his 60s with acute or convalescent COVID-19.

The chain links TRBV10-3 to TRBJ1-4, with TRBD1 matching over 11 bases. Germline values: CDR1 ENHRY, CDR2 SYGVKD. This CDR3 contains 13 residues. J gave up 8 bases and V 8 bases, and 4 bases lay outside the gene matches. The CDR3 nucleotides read TGTGCCATCTGGACAGGGGGCCGGGAAAAACTGTTTTTT. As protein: CAIWTGGREKLFF.

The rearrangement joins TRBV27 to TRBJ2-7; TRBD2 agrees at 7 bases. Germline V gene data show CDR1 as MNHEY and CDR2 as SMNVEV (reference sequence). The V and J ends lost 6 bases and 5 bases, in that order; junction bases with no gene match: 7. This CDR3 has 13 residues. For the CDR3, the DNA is TGTGCCAGCAGACGGACTAGAGTTAACGAGCAGTACTTC. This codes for CASRRTRVNEQYF.

Written as DNA, the CDR3 is TGTGCCAGCAGTGGTGGGACAGGGGGGAATAATTCACCCCTCCACTTT. Translating it yields CASSGGTGGNNSPLHF. The chain couples TRBV2 to TRBJ1-6; 11 nucleotides align to TRBD1. This CDR3 has 16 amino acids. The germline V gene encodes CDR1 SNHLY and CDR2 FYNNEI. Trimming cost V 4 bases and J 5 bases; bases outside gene matches: 4.

The CDR3 sequence: CASSLGLGSGRSYEQYF. The CDR3 region has the DNA TGTGCCAGCAGCTTAGGACTAGGAAGCGGGCGCTCCTACGAGCAGTACTTC. The chain carries TRBV11-2 and TRBJ2-7, with a possible D match to TRBD2 (6 bases). V was clipped by 1 base and J by 0 bases, with 16 bases between them. The CDR3 consists of 17 residues. The V gene's germline CDR1 is SGHAT and CDR2 FQNNGV.

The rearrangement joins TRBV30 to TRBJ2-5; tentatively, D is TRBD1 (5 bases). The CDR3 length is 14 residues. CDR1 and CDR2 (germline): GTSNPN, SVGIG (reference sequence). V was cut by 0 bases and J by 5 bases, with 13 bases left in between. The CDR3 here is CAWSVLAGRETQYF. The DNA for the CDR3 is TGTGCCTGGAGTGTACTGGCAGGGCGTGAGACCCAGTACTTC.

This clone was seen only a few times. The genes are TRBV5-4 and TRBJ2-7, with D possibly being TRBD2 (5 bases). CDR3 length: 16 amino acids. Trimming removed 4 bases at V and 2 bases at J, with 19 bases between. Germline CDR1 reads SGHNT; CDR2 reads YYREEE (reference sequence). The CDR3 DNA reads TGTGCCAGCAGCGCTAGTTACTCAGCGGAAGCCTACGAGCAGTACTTC. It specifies CASSASYSAEAYEQYF.

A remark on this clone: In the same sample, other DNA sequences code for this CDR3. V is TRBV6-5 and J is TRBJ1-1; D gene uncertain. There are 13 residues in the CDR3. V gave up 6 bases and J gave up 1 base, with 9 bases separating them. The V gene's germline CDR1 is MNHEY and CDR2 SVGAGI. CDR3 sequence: CASSSWANTEAFF. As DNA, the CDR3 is TGTGCCAGCAGCTCTTGGGCGAACACTGAAGCTTTCTTT.

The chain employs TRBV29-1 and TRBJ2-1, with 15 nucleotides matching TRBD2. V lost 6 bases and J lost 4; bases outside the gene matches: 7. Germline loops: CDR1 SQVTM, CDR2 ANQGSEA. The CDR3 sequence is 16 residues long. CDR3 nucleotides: TGCAGCGTAGAGGGACTAGCGGGAGGAGGATACAATGAGCAGTTCTTC. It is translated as CSVEGLAGGGYNEQFF.

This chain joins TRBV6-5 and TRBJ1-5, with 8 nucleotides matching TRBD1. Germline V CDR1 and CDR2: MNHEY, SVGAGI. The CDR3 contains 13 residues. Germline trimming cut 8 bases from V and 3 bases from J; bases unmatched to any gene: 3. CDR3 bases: TGTGCCAGCGGGACAGGCTTCAATCAGCCCCAGCATTTT. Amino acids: CASGTGFNQPQHF.

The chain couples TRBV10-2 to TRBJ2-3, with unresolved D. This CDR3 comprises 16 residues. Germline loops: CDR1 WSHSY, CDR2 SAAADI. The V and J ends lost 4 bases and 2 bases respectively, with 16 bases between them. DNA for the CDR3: TGCGCCAGCAGTGCTCCGACACCTTCAGACACAGATACGCAGTATTTT. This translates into CASSAPTPSDTDTQYF.